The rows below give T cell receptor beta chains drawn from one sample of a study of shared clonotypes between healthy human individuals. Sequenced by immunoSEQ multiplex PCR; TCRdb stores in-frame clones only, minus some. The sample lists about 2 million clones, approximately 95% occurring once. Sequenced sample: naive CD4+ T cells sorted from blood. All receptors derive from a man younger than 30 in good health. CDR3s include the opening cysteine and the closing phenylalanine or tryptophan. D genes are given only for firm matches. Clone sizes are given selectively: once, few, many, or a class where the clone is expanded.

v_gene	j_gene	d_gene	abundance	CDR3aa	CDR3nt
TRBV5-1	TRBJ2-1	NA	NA	CASSLEGIALNEQFF	TGCGCCAGCAGCTTGGAGGGAATAGCTCTGAATGAGCAGTTCTTC
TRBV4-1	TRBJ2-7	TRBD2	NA	CASSRTLASGVIEQYF	TGCGCCAGCAGCCGAACATTGGCTAGCGGGGTTATCGAGCAGTACTTC
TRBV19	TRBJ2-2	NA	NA	CASSPSWSGELFF	TGTGCCAGTAGTCCCAGTTGGTCCGGGGAGCTGTTTTTT
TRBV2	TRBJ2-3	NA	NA	CASSGLGGTDTQYF	TGTGCCAGCAGTGGACTAGGGGGCACAGATACGCAGTATTTT
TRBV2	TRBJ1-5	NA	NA	CASSQRRLNNQPQHF	TGTGCCAGCAGCCAACGGCGGCTGAACAATCAGCCCCAGCATTTT
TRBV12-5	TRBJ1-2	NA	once	CASGTGGNYGYTF	TGTGCTAGTGGGACAGGAGGCAACTATGGCTACACCTTC
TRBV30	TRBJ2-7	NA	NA	CAWSRVGLAYEQYF	TGTGCCTGGAGTCGAGTGGGGCTAGCTTACGAGCAGTACTTC
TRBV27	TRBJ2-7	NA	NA	CASSPVPYEQYF	TGTGCCAGCAGTCCGGTCCCCTACGAGCAGTACTTC
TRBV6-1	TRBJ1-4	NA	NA	CASSSQGIEKLFF	TGTGCCAGCAGTTCACAGGGAATTGAAAAACTGTTTTTT
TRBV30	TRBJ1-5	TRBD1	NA	CAWSPRRGAGTGDYSNQPQHF	TGTGCCTGGAGCCCAAGGCGGGGAGCAGGGACAGGGGATTATAGCAATCAGCCCCAGCATTTT
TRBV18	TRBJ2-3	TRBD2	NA	CASSLGWSGGSTDTQYF	TGTGCCAGCTCACTCGGGTGGAGCGGGGGGAGCACAGATACGCAGTATTTT
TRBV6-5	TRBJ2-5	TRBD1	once	CASRDRVFETQYF	TGTGCCAGCAGGGACAGGGTGTTCGAGACCCAGTACTTC
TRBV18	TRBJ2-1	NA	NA	CASSPRSPTDEQFF	TGTGCCAGCTCACCACGATCACCGACTGATGAGCAGTTCTTC
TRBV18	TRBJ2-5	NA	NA	CASSPATQETQYF	TGTGCCAGCTCACCCGCCACTCAAGAGACCCAGTACTTC
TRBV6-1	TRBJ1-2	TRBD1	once	CASSGEGGQGPTNYGYTF	TGTGCCAGCAGTGGAGAGGGGGGACAGGGGCCTACTAACTATGGCTACACCTTC
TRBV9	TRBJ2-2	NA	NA	CASSVVYTGELFF	TGTGCCAGCAGCGTAGTTTACACCGGGGAGCTGTTTTTT
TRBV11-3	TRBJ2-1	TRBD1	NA	CASSFGQGVDEQFF	TGTGCCAGCAGCTTCGGACAGGGGGTCGATGAGCAGTTCTTC
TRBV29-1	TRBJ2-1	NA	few	CSIGIYDQYNEQFF	TGCAGTATTGGCATATATGACCAGTACAATGAGCAGTTCTTC
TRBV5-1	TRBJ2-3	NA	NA	CASSPWRGSTDTQYF	TGCGCCAGCAGCCCATGGAGGGGGAGCACAGATACGCAGTATTTT
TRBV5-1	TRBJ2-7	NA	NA	CASSPLAPSYEQYF	TGCGCCAGCAGCCCTCTTGCGCCATCCTACGAGCAGTACTTC
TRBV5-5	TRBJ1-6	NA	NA	CASSAEGGYNSPLHF	TGTGCCAGCAGTGCCGAAGGGGGGTATAATTCACCCCTCCACTTT
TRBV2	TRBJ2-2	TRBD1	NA	CASGDGTGALTGELFF	TGTGCCAGCGGGGATGGGACAGGGGCATTGACCGGGGAGCTGTTTTTT